The next 14 T cell receptor beta chains were all read from a single sample in a study of naive and memory T cell subsets. Treatment in this sample: skin biopsy from PPD injection site in Mantoux-positive individual. The library had UMIs added by 3' ligation of an oligonucleotide to TCR cDNA. The SP2 primer and nested alpha and beta constant region primers amplified ligated cDNA in four rounds. From the UMI-ligation and nested PCR reads, TCRdb called clonotypes with MiXCR, one entry per CDR3 protein. The table lists tens of thousands of distinct CDR3 sequences, 8% to 13% of them singletons, with 3% to 5% in the top ten. The sequencing used skin, collected from a tuberculin skin test site. The receptors here all came from an adult in good health.

This clonotype occurred many times. The rearrangement uses TRBV7-9 and TRBJ2-3; 7 bases align to TRBD2. Germline V gives CDR1 SEHNR, CDR2 FQNEAQ (reference sequence). The CDR3 is made up of 14 amino acids. V gave up 8 bases and J gave up 2 bases; unmatched junction bases: 7. CDR3 coding DNA: TGTGCCAGCTCCGGGGACTATTCCACAGATACGCAGTATTTT. It codes for CASSGDYSTDTQYF.

V and J are TRBV7-2 and TRBJ1-4; 7 positions agree with TRBD1. The germline gives CDR1 SGHTA, CDR2 FQGNSA. The V gene end was trimmed by 1 base and the J gene end by 3 bases; junction bases not matched to a gene: 5. The CDR3 totals 16 residues. The CDR3 here is CASSLVNRGPNEKLFF. The CDR3 bases are TGTGCCAGCAGCTTAGTTAACAGGGGACCTAATGAAAAACTGTTTTTT.

V gene TRBV2 combines with J gene TRBJ1-4; 7 bases map to TRBD1. The CDR3 totals 14 residues. The germline V gene has CDR1 SNHLY and CDR2 FYNNEI. Trimming removed 4 bases from V and 8 bases from J; junction bases left unmatched: 7. The CDR3: CASSVRQGAEKLFF. CDR3 sequence (DNA): TGTGCCAGCAGTGTAAGACAGGGCGCGGAAAAACTGTTTTTT.

As concerns this clonotype: This may come from a read error, since a much larger clone is one base off. This chain joins TRBV20-1 and TRBJ1-2, with D maybe TRBD1 (5 bases). The CDR3 covers 14 residues. CDR1 and CDR2 (germline): DFQATT, SNEGSKA (reference sequence). The CDR3 DNA follows: TGCAGTGCTAGAGATGCCAGGAGGGACTATGGCGACACCTTC. Its protein product is CSARDARRDYGDTF.

The sample holds many counts of this clonotype. V and J are TRBV29-1 and TRBJ1-2, with D possibly matching TRBD1 (5 bases). The CDR3 loop spans 12 amino acids. The V and J ends lost 4 bases and 8 bases respectively, with 14 bases between them. Per germline, CDR1 SQVTM and CDR2 ANQGSEA. CDR3 coding DNA: TGCAGCGTTGTCTCAGGGTCTTGGGGCTACACCTTC. Protein sequence: CSVVSGSWGYTF.

This clonotype was counted a few times. CDR3 sequence reads: CASSIGGGMRNTEAFF. The CDR3 nucleotides are TGTGCCAGTAGTATTGGGGGCGGAATGAGGAACACTGAAGCTTTCTTT. The chain joins TRBV19 to TRBJ1-1; a possible D gene is TRBD1 (6 bases). With 3 bases removed from V and 1 base from J, the gap between germline ends came to 15 bases. The germline V gene encodes CDR1 LNHDA and CDR2 SQIVND (reference sequence). The CDR3 length is 16 residues.

This clonotype has only one observation. V gene TRBV7-2 combines with J gene TRBJ2-3; 10 nucleotides line up with TRBD2. V shed 2 bases and J 3 bases; nucleotides not matched to a gene: 2. This CDR3 is 15 amino acids long. Germline-derived CDR1 and CDR2 are SGHTA and FQGNSA. The CDR3 spells CASSLTSGTTDTQYF. CDR3 in DNA: TGTGCCAGCAGCTTAACTAGCGGGACGACAGATACGCAGTATTTT.

This clonotype was seen more than once but under ten times. This chain joins TRBV28 and TRBJ1-1, with 10 positions matching TRBD1. With 6 bases clipped from V and 4 bases from J, the junction kept 11 bases outside the gene matches. Germline V CDR1 and CDR2: MDHEN, SYDVKM. The CDR3 totals 16 residues. This CDR3 reads CASSRPPGQGFTEAFF. CDR3 in DNA: TGTGCCAGCAGCCGACCACCGGGACAGGGGTTCACTGAAGCTTTCTTT.

This chain uses TRBV29-1 with TRBJ1-2, with TRBD1 identical over 7 bases. Germline CDR1 is SQVTM and CDR2 is ANQGSEA. This CDR3 has 13 residues. CDR3 in amino acids: CPRRGLRGYGYTF. In DNA form, the CDR3 reads TGCCCCCGACGGGGCCTCAGGGGGTATGGCTACACCTTC.

Only a few counts were recorded for this clonotype. The chain combines TRBV5-1 with TRBJ2-3; D is unresolved. The V gene lost 3 bases and the J gene lost 4 bases, with 12 bases spanning the gap. The CDR3 covers 14 residues. CDR1 SGHRS and CDR2 YFSETQ come from the germline V gene. The CDR3 bases are TGCGCCAGCAGCTCCCTCGTTGGTTCAGATACGCAGTATTTT. This gives the protein CASSSLVGSDTQYF.

This clonotype was detected only a few times. The rearrangement links TRBV25-1 to TRBJ2-3; D perhaps matches TRBD2 (5 bases). V shed 6 bases and J shed 2 bases, with 12 bases lying between them. Per the germline V gene, CDR1 is MGHDK and CDR2 is SYGVNS. This CDR3 region has 14 residues. CDR3 residues: CASRGGFTTDTQYF. CDR3 coding DNA: TGTGCCAGCAGAGGAGGATTCACCACAGATACGCAGTATTTT.

This clonotype was counted ten times or more. The chain combines TRBV30 with TRBJ2-3; no definite D call. V lost 1 base and J 3 bases, leaving 14 bases between the germline ends. The CDR3 contains 15 residues. Germline values: CDR1 GTSNPN, CDR2 SVGIG (reference sequence). CDR3 protein: CAWSDRWGSTDTQYF. CDR3 in DNA: TGTGCCTGGAGTGATAGGTGGGGTTCGACAGATACGCAGTATTTT.

This clonotype is classed as medium-sized. The chain is built from TRBV20-1 and TRBJ2-3, with 12 bases that match TRBD2. The CDR3 runs to 20 residues. V dropped 5 bases and J dropped 0; count of bases not matched to a gene: 18. CDR1 DFQATT and CDR2 SNEGSKA come from the germline V gene (reference sequence). This CDR3 reads CSAYPIQGLAGGPSTDTQYF. In nucleotides, the CDR3 is TGCAGTGCTTACCCTATCCAGGGGCTAGCGGGGGGGCCCAGCACAGATACGCAGTATTTT.

This chain uses TRBV7-2 with TRBJ2-5; 8 nucleotides align to TRBD1. This CDR3 has 15 amino acids. V was pared by 5 bases and J by 5 bases, with 10 bases of the junction left unmatched. Germline V gene sequence: CDR1 SGHTA, CDR2 FQGNSA. The CDR3 sequence is CASSRVAGGRETQYF. The CDR3 DNA reads as TGTGCCAGCAGCAGGGTGGCAGGGGGCCGGGAGACCCAGTACTTC. The full variable domain, completed using reference TRBV7-2 and TRBJ2-5, is GAGVSQSPSNKVTEKGKDVELRCDPISGHTALYWYRQSLGQGLEFLIYFQGNSAPDKSGLPSDRFSAERTGGSVSTLTIQRTQQEDSAVYLCASSRVAGGRETQYFGPGTRLLVL.